The source of this T cell receptor beta chain is a study of CD8+ T cells in alopecia areata. Points from the study as a whole: In lesional scalp, particularly from alopecia totalis/universalis, clonality was higher than in normal scalp.

Indicated treatment: oral pan-JAK inhibitor, 5-10 mg twice daily. Notes on this clone: Its matching antigen is unknown.

Per the germline V gene, CDR1 is MNHNS and CDR2 is SASEGT. V was clipped by 5 bases and J by 6 bases; unmatched bases: 11. This CDR3 is 18 amino acids long. Reverse transcribed after extraction, RNA yielded cDNA as the sequencing template. Produced via immunoSEQ multiplex PCR; TCRdb's table is partial and in-frame only. The sample holds approximately 160,000 clones; 55% to 75% are singletons and the top ten take 14%. This TCR was sampled from a human donor with alopecia areata. The input for sequencing was CD4+ T cells sorted from blood, taken at week 24, from a patient treated with tofacitinib. This rearrangement joins TRBV6-1 to TRBJ2-1; 15 bases map to TRBD2. CDR3 bases: TGTGCCAGCAGTAAAGTCCCGGGACTAGCGGGGGGATCCAATGAGCAGTTCTTC. Protein product: CASSKVPGLAGGSNEQFF.